Shown below are 3 T cell receptor beta chains from a single sample sequenced in a study of cytotoxic CD8 clonotypes in ibrutinib-treated CLL. Data came from immunoSEQ multiplex PCR; TCRdb stores just in-frame clones and leaves some out. The repertoire includes hundreds of thousands of clones, about four fifths of them detected once, and roughly 11% sits in the top ten. Sequenced material: PBMCs, taken after 12 months of ibrutinib treatment. Source of these receptors: a human donor with chronic lymphocytic leukemia.

The CDR3 protein is CASSPGANYGYTF. The CDR3 bases are TGTGCCAGCAGCCCCGGGGCAAACTATGGCTACACCTTC. The genes are TRBV9 and TRBJ1-2; D is possibly TRBD1 (5 bases). The germline CDR1 and CDR2 sequences are SGDLS and YYNGEE. V shed 4 bases and J shed 2 bases, with 9 bases lying between them. The CDR3 has 13 amino acids.

This clone was picked up a small number of times. This chain uses TRBV5-4 with TRBJ1-2; TRBD1 might be the D (5 bases). CDR1 SGHNT and CDR2 YYREEE come from the germline V gene (reference sequence). This CDR3 comprises 14 residues. V dropped 4 bases and J dropped 3 bases, with 13 bases sitting between them. CDR3: CASSPRGGDYGYTF. The CDR3 DNA is TGTGCCAGCAGCCCTAGGGGCGGAGACTATGGCTACACCTTC. The full variable domain, with the rest looked up from reference TRBV5-4 and TRBJ1-2, is ETGVTQSPTHLIKTRGQQVTLRCSSQSGHNTVSWYQQALGQGPQFIFQYYREEENGRGNFPPRFSGLQFPNYSSELNVNALELDDSALYLCASSPRGGDYGYTFGSGTRLTVV.

The V and J genes are TRBV20-1 and TRBJ2-1; D gene ambiguous. V was cut by 2 bases and J by 6 bases, with 5 bases left in between. Germline lookup yields CDR1 DFQATT and CDR2 SNEGSKA (reference sequence). CDR3 size: 11 residues. Here the CDR3 DNA reads TGCAGTGCTAGATCTATCAATGAGCAGTTCTTC. Amino acid sequence: CSARSINEQFF.